The source of this TCR beta chain is a study of cytomegalovirus exposure and HLA in healthy donors. Whole-study context: Out of about 410 genotyped donors, roughly 80% belonged to the Caucasian-associated ancestry cluster. General study results and limits: TCR association rates varied by HLA locus in a later analysis, with DRB1 highest and HLA-C lowest. Several V segments, TRBV6-2 and TRBV6-3 among them, could not be told apart and were dropped.

The CDR3 runs 15 residues. J gave up 9 bases and V 1 base, and 8 bases lay outside the gene matches. Germline loops: CDR1 SGHRS, CDR2 YFSETQ. In regard to this clone: Its cognate antigen is unknown.

Use of 60 Vbeta and 13 Jbeta primers characterized the PCR. Original processing notes: Tens of millions of unique TCR beta chains, about 11 million of them shared, were counted by a later analysis. Sequencing used immunoSEQ multiplex PCR; TCRdb keeps in-frame clones, though not all of them. V and J calls and clone size follow that table, whereas D and trimming were derived from the DNA. The sample yields 30,000 to 40,000 clones, 75% to 85% seen once. The specimen was PBMCs. This TCR was sampled from a middle-aged woman in good health and CMV-seronegative. The V and J genes are TRBV5-1 and TRBJ2-1; TRBD2 aligns across 9 bases. In DNA form, the CDR3 reads TGCGCCAGCAGCTTGAGAGCGGGGGGTGAGGGTGAGCAGTTCTTC. Amino acids: CASSLRAGGEGEQFF.